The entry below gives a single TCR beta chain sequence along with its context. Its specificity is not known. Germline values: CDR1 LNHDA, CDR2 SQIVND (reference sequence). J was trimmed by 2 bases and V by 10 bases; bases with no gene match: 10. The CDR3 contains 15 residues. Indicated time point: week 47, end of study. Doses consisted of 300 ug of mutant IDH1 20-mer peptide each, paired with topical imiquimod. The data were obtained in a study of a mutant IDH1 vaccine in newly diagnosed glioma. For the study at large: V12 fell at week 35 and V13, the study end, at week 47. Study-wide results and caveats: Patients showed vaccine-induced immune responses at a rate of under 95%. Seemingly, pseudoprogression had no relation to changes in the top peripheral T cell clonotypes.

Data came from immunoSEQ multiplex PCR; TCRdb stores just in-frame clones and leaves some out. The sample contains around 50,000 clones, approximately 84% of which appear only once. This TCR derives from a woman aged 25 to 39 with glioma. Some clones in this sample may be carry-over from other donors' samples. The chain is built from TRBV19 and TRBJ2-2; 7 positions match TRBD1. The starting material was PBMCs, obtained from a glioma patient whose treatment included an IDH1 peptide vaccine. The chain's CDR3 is CATKTGMENTGELFF. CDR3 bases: TGTGCCACCAAGACAGGGATGGAAAACACCGGGGAGCTGTTTTTT.